A selection of T cell receptor beta chains follows, all from one sample in a study of blood T cells in healthy people across ages. MiXCR was run by TCRdb on the 5' RACE reads, yielding one entry per CDR3 protein. Of more than 1,400,000 distinct CDR3 sequences detected, around 39% appear once; the ten largest clones hold 7.9%. Material: blood. The receptors were sampled from a woman under 30 in good health. The CDR3 runs from the conserved cysteine through the conserved F or W. A D gene is named only where the DNA matches it firmly. Expanded clones get a size class; other rows say once, few or many, or leave the size out.

v_gene	j_gene	d_gene	abundance	CDR3nt	CDR3aa
TRBV29-1	TRBJ2-7	NA	few	TGCAGCTACCGGTCGGAGAAGCTCTACGAGCAGTACTTC	CSYRSEKLYEQYF
TRBV5-5	TRBJ2-1	NA	NA	TGTGCCAGCAGCACCAAGTCGACAGAGAGCTCCTACAATGAGCAGTTCTTC	CASSTKSTESSYNEQFF
TRBV6-5	TRBJ2-1	TRBD2	NA	TGTGCCAGCAGCTCCCTCCCGGGACTAAGGGATGAGCAGTTCTTC	CASSSLPGLRDEQFF
TRBV20-1	TRBJ2-3	NA	few	TGCAGTGCTAGAGATGATCCAGATACGCAGTATTTT	CSARDDPDTQYF
TRBV6-4	TRBJ2-7	TRBD2	NA	TGTGCCATTTCGGGGGAGGGGCCCAACGAGCAGTACTTC	CAISGEGPNEQYF
TRBV5-1	TRBJ2-1	NA	NA	TGCGCCAGCGGCTCAGGGACCGGAAAGAGCTCCTACAATGAGCAGTTCTTC	CASGSGTGKSSYNEQFF
TRBV9	TRBJ2-1	TRBD2	once	TGTGCCAGCAGCGTAGTAGGGACTAGATACAATGAGCAGTTCTTC	CASSVVGTRYNEQFF
TRBV27	TRBJ1-4	NA	few	TGTGCCAGCAGTCTGTTGGGACGGGAAAAACTGTTTTTT	CASSLLGREKLFF
TRBV29-1	TRBJ2-5	NA	NA	TGCAGCGTTGAGGGGCGGGTCCGGCAAGAGACCCAGTACTTC	CSVEGRVRQETQYF
TRBV2	TRBJ2-1	NA	NA	TGTGCCAGGGCTGCAGTCTACAATGAGCAGTTCTTC	CARAAVYNEQFF
TRBV2	TRBJ1-2	TRBD1	NA	TGTGCTGCCGAAGTCCCGGGACAGTCCCCCTATGGCTACACCTTC	CAAEVPGQSPYGYTF
TRBV20-1	TRBJ2-3	TRBD2	NA	TGCAGTGCTAGCGGACGGGGGGGCCTTTACACAGATACGCAGTATTTT	CSASGRGGLYTDTQYF
TRBV5-5	TRBJ2-5	TRBD2	NA	TGTGCCAGCAGCCTCGAGGACGGGGGGGAGACCCAGTACTTC	CASSLEDGGETQYF
TRBV6-6	TRBJ2-6	NA	few	TGTGCCAGCAGTTATGTCCTCTCTGGGGCCAACGTCCTGACTTTC	CASSYVLSGANVLTF
TRBV6-1	TRBJ2-5	NA	NA	TGTGCCAGCAGTCGACCCCGGGACGGATTTTCCTACAATGAGCAGTACTTC	CASSRPRDGFSYNEQYF
TRBV10-3	TRBJ2-5	TRBD1	few	TGTGCCATCAGGGACAGGCAAGAGACCCAGTACTTC	CAIRDRQETQYF
TRBV5-6	TRBJ2-7	NA	NA	TGTGCCAGCAGCTTGGAACAGCTCCCCTACGAGCAGTACTTC	CASSLEQLPYEQYF
TRBV20-1	TRBJ1-1	TRBD1	few	TGCAGTGCTCTAGGGACAGCTGAAGCTTTCTTT	CSALGTAEAFF
TRBV20-1	TRBJ2-5	NA	many	TGCAGTGCTAGAGGCGGGGAAGAGACCCAGTACTTC	CSARGGEETQYF
TRBV6-5	TRBJ2-3	NA	NA	TGTGCCAGCAGTTACTCGGATGTTGGGGGCCCAGATACGCAGTATTTT	CASSYSDVGGPDTQYF
TRBV20-1	TRBJ2-5	NA	NA	TGCAGTGGGGACCGGGACCTCATCGCCGGGGGGTACTTC	CSGDRDLIAGGYF
TRBV12-3/TRBV12-4	TRBJ2-7	NA	NA	TGTGCCAGCAGTTTAGCGGGACTGACCTCCTACGAGCAGTACTTC	CASSLAGLTSYEQYF
TRBV12-5	TRBJ2-1	NA	NA	TGTGCTAGTGGTTTTGGGGCAGATTACAATGAGCAGTTCTTC	CASGFGADYNEQFF
TRBV14	TRBJ2-3	NA	few	TGTGCCAGCAGCCCACAACATTCCTGGCGGGGCTCCACAGATACGCAGTATTTT	CASSPQHSWRGSTDTQYF
TRBV4-1	TRBJ2-1	TRBD1	NA	TGCGCCAGCAGCCCCGGGACAGGGGCACACTACAATGAGCAGTTCTTC	CASSPGTGAHYNEQFF
TRBV2	TRBJ2-4	NA	NA	TGTGCCAGTTTCGAAGGGGCCAAAAACATTCAGTACTTC	CASFEGAKNIQYF
TRBV3-1	TRBJ2-7	NA	few	TGTGCCAGCAGCCAAGCAACTAGTGGCGAGCAGTACTTC	CASSQATSGEQYF
TRBV20-1	TRBJ1-1	NA	few	TGCAGTGCTAGTGGCGAGCTTGCCGGGACACCTAAACACACTGAAGCTTTCTTT	CSASGELAGTPKHTEAFF
TRBV28	TRBJ2-7	NA	NA	TGTGCCAGCAGTTTTGGACGGCCCGTGGCTTTGGAGCAGTACTTC	CASSFGRPVALEQYF
TRBV20-1	TRBJ2-2	TRBD2	few	TGCAGTGCTCTGCGGGGGGGCGTAGGGACCGGGGAGCTGTTTTTT	CSALRGGVGTGELFF
TRBV11-1	TRBJ2-7	NA	NA	TGTGCCAGCAGCGGCCAATGGGGATACAATGAGCAGTACTTC	CASSGQWGYNEQYF
TRBV7-2	TRBJ1-2	NA	few	TGTGCCAGCAGCCTAGGAGGGACTCAAGGGAACTATGGCTACACCTTC	CASSLGGTQGNYGYTF
TRBV20-1	TRBJ2-1	NA	NA	TGCAGCGCTAGAGATGATGGGTCCTACAATGAGCAGTTCTTC	CSARDDGSYNEQFF
TRBV7-2	TRBJ2-5	NA	NA	TGTGCCAGCAGCGTGGAAAGGACAGAGACCCAGTACTTC	CASSVERTETQYF
TRBV9	TRBJ2-1	NA	few	TGTGCCAGCAGCCCCGTCCGGAAGGGTTCCTCCTACAATGAGCAGTTCTTC	CASSPVRKGSSYNEQFF
TRBV30	TRBJ2-4	NA	NA	TGTGCCTGGGGCTCTTTCAAGCAGTACTTC	CAWGSFKQYF
TRBV7-7	TRBJ2-4	TRBD1	few	TGTGCCAGCCGGGAGCAGGGGGCGCGAGAGCAGTACTTC	CASREQGAREQYF
TRBV29-1	TRBJ2-7	TRBD1	NA	TGCAGCGTTGACCTGGGGACAGTCGGGAACGAGCAGTACTTC	CSVDLGTVGNEQYF
TRBV4-2	TRBJ2-3	TRBD2	many	TGTGCCAGCAGCCAAGAGGCTAGCGGGGGATCTAGCACAGATACGCAGTATTTT	CASSQEASGGSSTDTQYF
TRBV20-1	TRBJ1-1	NA	NA	TGCAGTGCTAGACCTGGGCCATCAGGGTGGGCTTTCTTT	CSARPGPSGWAFF
TRBV3-1	TRBJ2-7	TRBD2	NA	TGTGCCAGCAGCCCCCATCAAGGACTAGCGGGGACCGAGCAGTACTTC	CASSPHQGLAGTEQYF
TRBV7-2	TRBJ2-1	NA	NA	TGTGCCAGCAGCTTAGGTGGGAGTGGGCGGGATATGTTCTTC	CASSLGGSGRDMFF